This is a list of T cell receptor beta chains from one sample in a study of blood T cell repertoires in COVID-19. Assay: immunoSEQ multiplex PCR; the TCRdb copy retains only in-frame clones and omits some. The table shows around 150,000 clones, with over 65% occurring only once. Sample: peripheral blood. The receptors derive from a man between 70 and 80 years old with acute or convalescent COVID-19. CDR3s include the opening cysteine and the closing phenylalanine or tryptophan. Each record gives: clone size, J gene, D gene, V gene, CDR3 protein, CDR3 DNA. D genes are given only for firm matches. Clone size is shown for a subset of rows, as once, few, many or a class of expanded clone.

clone_size: .
j_call: TRBJ1-3
d_call: .
v_call: TRBV5-5
cdr3_aa: CASSLGPDWDTIYF
cdr3_nt: TGTGCCAGCAGCTTAGGACCGGACTGGGACACCATATATTTT

clone_size: .
j_call: TRBJ1-5
d_call: .
v_call: TRBV7-2
cdr3_aa: CASSPGGAAGNQPQHF
cdr3_nt: TGTGCCAGCAGCCCGGGAGGGGCTGCGGGCAATCAGCCCCAGCATTTT

clone_size: .
j_call: TRBJ2-3
d_call: TRBD2
v_call: TRBV7-3
cdr3_aa: CASSPGLAADTQYF
cdr3_nt: TGTGCCAGCAGCCCGGGACTAGCGGCAGATACGCAGTATTTT

clone_size: .
j_call: TRBJ2-2
d_call: TRBD1
v_call: TRBV5-1
cdr3_aa: CASNPGQGYNTGELFF
cdr3_nt: TGCGCCAGCAACCCGGGACAGGGATACAACACCGGGGAGCTGTTTTTT

clone_size: .
j_call: TRBJ2-2
d_call: TRBD2
v_call: TRBV6-6
cdr3_aa: CASSPQKAGGQLIGELFF
cdr3_nt: TGTGCCAGCAGTCCCCAAAAGGCGGGAGGGCAACTAATCGGGGAGCTGTTTTTT

clone_size: .
j_call: TRBJ2-7
d_call: .
v_call: TRBV5-1
cdr3_aa: CASSLAGQASYEQYF
cdr3_nt: TGCGCCAGCAGCTTGGCCGGCCAAGCGAGCTACGAGCAGTACTTC

clone_size: .
j_call: TRBJ1-6
d_call: .
v_call: TRBV28
cdr3_aa: CASIGGANNSPLHF
cdr3_nt: TGTGCCAGCATAGGGGGGGCAAATAATTCACCCCTCCACTTT

clone_size: few
j_call: TRBJ2-7
d_call: .
v_call: TRBV7-3
cdr3_aa: CASSLTGDGLQYF
cdr3_nt: TGTGCCAGCAGCTTAACAGGAGACGGACTCCAGTACTTC

clone_size: .
j_call: TRBJ2-2
d_call: .
v_call: TRBV5-4
cdr3_aa: CASSLFGEGSGELFF
cdr3_nt: TGTGCCAGCAGCTTGTTCGGGGAAGGATCCGGGGAGCTGTTTTTT

clone_size: .
j_call: TRBJ2-3
d_call: TRBD2
v_call: TRBV3-1/TRBV3-2
cdr3_aa: CASSQGLAGVTDTQYF
cdr3_nt: TGTGCCAGCAGCCAAGGACTAGCGGGTGTCACAGATACGCAGTATTTT

clone_size: .
j_call: TRBJ1-1
d_call: .
v_call: TRBV6-4
cdr3_aa: CASSAQVNTEAFF
cdr3_nt: TGTGCCAGCAGTGCTCAGGTGAACACTGAAGCTTTCTTT

clone_size: .
j_call: TRBJ2-2
d_call: TRBD1
v_call: TRBV6-6
cdr3_aa: CASSSTGRETGELFF
cdr3_nt: TGTGCCAGCAGTTCGACAGGGCGAGAGACCGGGGAGCTGTTTTTT

clone_size: .
j_call: TRBJ2-5
d_call: TRBD1
v_call: TRBV18
cdr3_aa: CASSPWDRGDQETQYF
cdr3_nt: TGTGCCAGCTCACCTTGGGACAGGGGGGACCAAGAGACCCAGTACTTC

clone_size: .
j_call: TRBJ1-2
d_call: TRBD1
v_call: TRBV19
cdr3_aa: CASSIISPETGGLWNYGYTF
cdr3_nt: TGTGCCAGTAGTATTATATCCCCTGAGACAGGGGGCCTTTGGAACTATGGCTACACCTTC

clone_size: few
j_call: TRBJ2-7
d_call: .
v_call: TRBV9
cdr3_aa: CASSVGEADLFSYEQYF
cdr3_nt: TGTGCCAGCAGCGTGGGGGAGGCGGATTTGTTCTCCTACGAGCAGTACTTC

clone_size: .
j_call: TRBJ2-2
d_call: .
v_call: TRBV29-1
cdr3_aa: CSVERRGGELFF
cdr3_nt: TGCAGCGTTGAGAGAAGGGGCGGGGAGCTGTTTTTT

clone_size: many
j_call: TRBJ2-1
d_call: TRBD1
v_call: TRBV5-1
cdr3_aa: CASSLEGRGFYNEQFF
cdr3_nt: TGCGCCAGCAGCTTGGAAGGCAGGGGGTTCTACAATGAGCAGTTCTTC

clone_size: .
j_call: TRBJ2-7
d_call: TRBD2
v_call: TRBV3-1/TRBV3-2
cdr3_aa: CASSLRGGYEQYF
cdr3_nt: TGTGCCAGCAGCCTCCGGGGGGGGTACGAGCAGTACTTC

clone_size: few
j_call: TRBJ2-1
d_call: TRBD2
v_call: TRBV12-3/TRBV12-4
cdr3_aa: CASSRVAGAPFF
cdr3_nt: TGTGCCAGCAGCCGAGTAGCGGGAGCCCCGTTCTTC

clone_size: .
j_call: TRBJ1-1
d_call: .
v_call: TRBV12-3/TRBV12-4
cdr3_aa: CASKMTDNTEAFF
cdr3_nt: TGTGCCAGCAAAATGACAGATAACACTGAAGCTTTCTTT

clone_size: .
j_call: TRBJ2-7
d_call: .
v_call: TRBV9
cdr3_aa: CASSRRGRDEQYF
cdr3_nt: TGTGCCAGCAGCCGGAGGGGCCGGGACGAGCAGTACTTC

clone_size: .
j_call: TRBJ2-3
d_call: .
v_call: TRBV9
cdr3_aa: CASSRYTDTQYF
cdr3_nt: TGTGCCAGCAGTCGGTACACAGATACGCAGTATTTT

clone_size: .
j_call: TRBJ2-7
d_call: .
v_call: TRBV12-3/TRBV12-4
cdr3_aa: CASSLASYEQYF
cdr3_nt: TGTGCCAGCAGTTTAGCGAGCTACGAGCAGTACTTC

clone_size: .
j_call: TRBJ1-2
d_call: TRBD1
v_call: TRBV19
cdr3_aa: CASSITGVNYGYTF
cdr3_nt: TGTGCCAGTAGTATTACAGGGGTCAACTATGGCTACACCTTC

clone_size: .
j_call: TRBJ2-7
d_call: TRBD2
v_call: TRBV2
cdr3_aa: CASYSGGAFHEQYF
cdr3_nt: TGTGCCTCATATAGCGGGGGGGCTTTCCACGAGCAGTACTTC

clone_size: once
j_call: TRBJ1-5
d_call: .
v_call: TRBV23-1
cdr3_aa: CASSQSKRSDQPQHF
cdr3_nt: TGCGCCAGCAGTCAATCGAAGCGGTCAGATCAGCCCCAGCATTTT

clone_size: .
j_call: TRBJ1-4
d_call: TRBD1
v_call: TRBV13
cdr3_aa: CASSPRDRGEKLFF
cdr3_nt: TGTGCCAGCAGCCCCCGGGACAGGGGGGAAAAACTGTTTTTT

clone_size: .
j_call: TRBJ2-7
d_call: .
v_call: TRBV7-3
cdr3_aa: CASSLNPLQGGSREQYF
cdr3_nt: TGTGCCAGCAGCTTAAATCCCTTACAAGGTGGGAGCCGCGAGCAGTACTTC

clone_size: .
j_call: TRBJ1-3
d_call: TRBD1
v_call: TRBV6-1
cdr3_aa: CASSEQGQGYDSGNTIYF
cdr3_nt: TGTGCCAGCAGTGAACAGGGACAGGGATACGACTCTGGAAACACCATATATTTT

clone_size: .
j_call: TRBJ2-5
d_call: .
v_call: TRBV18
cdr3_aa: CASSPPSQETQYF
cdr3_nt: TGTGCCAGCTCACCACCCTCTCAAGAGACCCAGTACTTC

clone_size: once
j_call: TRBJ1-1
d_call: .
v_call: TRBV7-8
cdr3_aa: CASSFYRESTEAFF
cdr3_nt: TGTGCCAGCAGCTTCTACAGGGAGTCAACTGAAGCTTTCTTT

clone_size: .
j_call: TRBJ2-4
d_call: TRBD1
v_call: TRBV6-2/TRBV6-3
cdr3_aa: CASSPPGTDQNIQYF
cdr3_nt: TGTGCCAGCAGTCCCCCCGGGACAGACCAAAACATTCAGTACTTC

clone_size: once
j_call: TRBJ2-1
d_call: .
v_call: TRBV18
cdr3_aa: CASSQTQVSSYNEQFF
cdr3_nt: TGTGCCAGCTCCCAGACCCAGGTTAGCTCCTACAATGAGCAGTTCTTC

clone_size: .
j_call: TRBJ2-5
d_call: TRBD1
v_call: TRBV6-2/TRBV6-3
cdr3_aa: CASSSGQGEETQYF
cdr3_nt: TGTGCCAGCAGTTCGGGACAGGGGGAAGAGACCCAGTACTTC

clone_size: .
j_call: TRBJ1-5
d_call: TRBD1
v_call: TRBV2
cdr3_aa: CASSGTGEGQPQHF
cdr3_nt: TGTGCCAGCAGCGGGACAGGGGAAGGTCAGCCCCAGCATTTT

clone_size: .
j_call: TRBJ2-6
d_call: .
v_call: TRBV28
cdr3_aa: CASSRGQFSGANVLTF
cdr3_nt: TGTGCCAGCAGCCGAGGACAGTTCTCTGGGGCCAACGTCCTGACTTTC

clone_size: once
j_call: TRBJ1-2
d_call: .
v_call: TRBV24-1
cdr3_aa: CATSDPPMEGYTF
cdr3_nt: TGTGCCACCAGTGATCCACCCATGGAGGGCTACACCTTC

clone_size: once
j_call: TRBJ2-1
d_call: .
v_call: TRBV9
cdr3_aa: CASSLTGYNEQFF
cdr3_nt: TGTGCCAGCAGCTTGACAGGTTACAATGAGCAGTTCTTC

clone_size: .
j_call: TRBJ2-2
d_call: .
v_call: TRBV4-2
cdr3_aa: CASSQAVGATGELFF
cdr3_nt: TGTGCCAGCAGCCAAGCGGTGGGAGCCACCGGGGAGCTGTTTTTT

clone_size: few
j_call: TRBJ1-2
d_call: .
v_call: TRBV19
cdr3_aa: CASSQDNARGGYTF
cdr3_nt: TGTGCCAGTAGCCAAGATAACGCCCGGGGGGGCTACACCTTC

clone_size: .
j_call: TRBJ2-7
d_call: TRBD2
v_call: TRBV7-2
cdr3_aa: CASSLASTSGRNPEQYF
cdr3_nt: TGTGCCAGCAGCTTGGCCTCGACTAGCGGGAGGAATCCCGAGCAGTACTTC

clone_size: .
j_call: TRBJ1-5
d_call: TRBD1
v_call: TRBV15
cdr3_aa: CATSRGQGHHQRQHF
cdr3_nt: TGTGCCACCAGCAGAGGACAGGGGCATCATCAGCGCCAGCATTTT

clone_size: .
j_call: TRBJ2-7
d_call: .
v_call: TRBV9
cdr3_aa: CASSGLATGSLTEQYF
cdr3_nt: TGTGCCAGCAGCGGACTAGCGACAGGGTCCCTAACAGAGCAGTACTTC

clone_size: .
j_call: TRBJ1-1
d_call: .
v_call: TRBV6-5
cdr3_aa: CASGGGDTLNTEAFF
cdr3_nt: TGTGCCAGCGGAGGGGGGGATACTTTGAACACTGAAGCTTTCTTT

clone_size: .
j_call: TRBJ1-1
d_call: .
v_call: TRBV5-8
cdr3_aa: CASSNTGYTEAFF
cdr3_nt: TGTGCCAGCAGCAATACAGGGTACACTGAAGCTTTCTTT

clone_size: .
j_call: TRBJ1-1
d_call: .
v_call: TRBV11-1
cdr3_aa: CASSLGVRGDAFF
cdr3_nt: TGTGCCAGCAGCTTAGGAGTCAGGGGCGACGCTTTCTTT

clone_size: once
j_call: TRBJ1-6
d_call: .
v_call: TRBV28
cdr3_aa: CASKTGLNNSPLHF
cdr3_nt: TGTGCCAGCAAGACAGGCCTTAATAATTCACCCCTCCACTTT

clone_size: .
j_call: TRBJ2-3
d_call: TRBD1
v_call: TRBV25-1
cdr3_aa: CASSDRDRVFTDTQYF
cdr3_nt: TGTGCCAGCAGTGACCGGGACAGGGTATTCACAGATACGCAGTATTTT

clone_size: .
j_call: TRBJ1-2
d_call: TRBD1
v_call: TRBV6-5
cdr3_aa: CASSQTGDYGYTF
cdr3_nt: TGTGCCAGCAGTCAGACAGGGGACTATGGCTACACCTTC

clone_size: .
j_call: TRBJ1-2
d_call: .
v_call: TRBV4-2
cdr3_aa: CASSPGRGIGYTF
cdr3_nt: TGTGCCAGCAGCCCAGGGAGGGGGATTGGCTACACCTTC